The 28 T cell receptor beta chains in this list originate from one sample, sequenced in a study of T cell repertoires in cytomegalovirus infection. From the reads, TCRdb called clonotypes with MiXCR, one entry per CDR3 protein. The sample has 40,000 to 55,000 distinct CDR3 sequences, around 18% seen once. Their antigens remain unidentified. The starting material was CD8+ T cells from cultured PBMCs, obtained from culture after CMV antigen stimulation. The receptors were sampled from a human donor in good health (CMV status not recorded). Some clones in this sample may be carry-over from other donors' samples.

The gene calls are TRBV14 and TRBJ2-1; D is unclear. Germline V gene data show CDR1 as SGHDN and CDR2 as FVKESK. V was trimmed by 5 bases and J by 8 bases, leaving 13 bases between them. The CDR3 has 13 residues. CDR3 DNA: TGTGCCAGCAGCAACCCCCGCGCTCATGAGCAGTTCTTC. Translating gives CASSNPRAHEQFF.

The chain joins TRBV6-1 to TRBJ2-5; 8 nucleotides align to TRBD1. The germline CDR1 and CDR2 sequences are MNHNS and SASEGT. The V and J ends lost 1 base and 4 bases, in that order; junction bases with no gene match: 2. This CDR3 is 14 amino acids long. DNA for the CDR3: TGTGCCAGCAGTGAAGTGACAGGGGTAGAGACCCAGTACTTC. Amino acids: CASSEVTGVETQYF.

The CDR3 DNA is TGCGCCAGCAGCCAAGATTTGAGCGACACCGGGGAGCTGTTTTTT. Translating it yields CASSQDLSDTGELFF. This chain joins TRBV4-1 and TRBJ2-2; D is uncertain. CDR1 and CDR2 (germline): MGHRA, YSYEKL. This CDR3 comprises 15 residues. Trimming cost V 0 bases and J 3 bases, with 8 bases left between them.

The rearrangement links TRBV7-8 to TRBJ2-7, with D possibly TRBD1 on 7 matching bases. From germline, CDR1 is SGHVS and CDR2 FQNEAQ. This CDR3 is 15 amino acids long. V was pared by 5 bases and J by 0 bases, with 14 bases between. This chain's CDR3 is CASSGGTASSYEQYF. The CDR3 DNA is TGTGCCAGCAGCGGGGGGACAGCCAGCTCCTACGAGCAGTACTTC.

This chain joins TRBV7-2 and TRBJ1-3; 8 bases are shared with TRBD1. With 4 bases clipped from V and 4 bases from J, the junction kept 3 bases outside the gene matches. Germline V gene sequence: CDR1 SGHTA, CDR2 FQGNSA. This CDR3 is 14 amino acids long. The CDR3 DNA sequence: TGTGCCAGCAGCTCGGACAGGGAGGGAAACACCATATATTTT. It codes for CASSSDREGNTIYF.

The chain combines TRBV12-3 or TRBV12-4 with TRBJ2-7, with D maybe TRBD1 (5 bases). CDR3 size: 13 residues. The V gene lost 11 bases and the J gene lost 5 bases, with 19 bases spanning the gap. CDR3: CAAWGTGWHEQYF. The CDR3 DNA sequence: TGTGCCGCCTGGGGCACCGGGTGGCACGAGCAGTACTTC.

This clonotype was seen a few times. V and J are TRBV6-6 and TRBJ1-5; a possible D gene is TRBD1 (6 bases). The CDR3 consists of 15 residues. Deletions cut 11 bases from V and 3 bases from J, with 20 bases between. Looked up from germline, CDR1 is MNHNY and CDR2 is SVGAGI (reference sequence). The CDR3 sequence: CAGGDNDFTNQPQHF. The CDR3 nucleotides read TGTGCCGGAGGGGACAACGATTTCACCAATCAGCCCCAGCATTTT.

This clonotype has more than one count but fewer than ten. The V and J genes are TRBV4-3 and TRBJ1-1; D is possibly TRBD1 (5 bases). V shed 0 bases and J shed 0 bases, with 11 bases lying between them. The CDR3 contains 16 residues. The germline gives CDR1 LGHNA, CDR2 YSLEER. CDR3 in amino acids: CASSQEDRIMNTEAFF. DNA of the CDR3: TGCGCCAGCAGCCAAGAAGACAGAATTATGAACACTGAAGCTTTCTTT.

The CDR3 sequence: CASSLAAGVGYEQYF. Written as DNA, the CDR3 is TGTGCCAGCAGTTTAGCGGCAGGGGTGGGGTACGAGCAGTACTTC. This sequence joins TRBV12-3 or TRBV12-4 and TRBJ2-7; TRBD1 might be the D (6 bases). CDR3 size: 15 residues. The V end was cut by 0 bases, the J end by 4 bases, with 13 bases between.

The chain uses TRBV5-4 and TRBJ1-2; D gene ambiguous. CDR1 and CDR2 from the germline V gene are SGHNT and YYREEE (reference sequence). V was cut by 3 bases and J by 4 bases, with 16 bases left in between. This CDR3 spans 15 amino acids. The DNA for the CDR3 is TGTGCCAGCAGCTCGGACCAAGGTCTATTCTATGGCTACACCTTC. Translation: CASSSDQGLFYGYTF.

In this sample, this clonotype turned up many times. V is TRBV4-1 and J is TRBJ2-1; 8 positions agree with TRBD2. The germline V gene encodes CDR1 MGHRA and CDR2 YSYEKL. V lost 0 bases to trimming and J lost 7 bases; unmatched junction nucleotides: 8. The CDR3 has 16 amino acids. CDR3 sequence (DNA): TGCGCCAGCAGCCAAGATCGGGGGGGGGCTTGGAATGAGCAGTTCTTC. Residues: CASSQDRGGAWNEQFF.

This clonotype was counted only a few times. The chain joins TRBV7-2 to TRBJ2-7, with D possibly being TRBD2 (6 bases). The V gene lost 5 bases and the J gene lost 2 bases, with 22 bases spanning the gap. The CDR3 covers 17 residues. CDR1 and CDR2 from the germline V gene are SGHTA and FQGNSA. CDR3 DNA: TGTGCCAGCAGCCTCAACCCGGGGACTGTAGTCCCCTACGAGCAGTACTTC. This translates into CASSLNPGTVVPYEQYF.

The CDR3 protein is CASSLARTSVYNEQFF. The CDR3 nucleotides are TGTGCCAGCAGCTTAGCAAGGACTAGCGTCTACAATGAGCAGTTCTTC. This sequence joins TRBV7-9 and TRBJ2-1; 9 bases line up with TRBD2. V was clipped by 0 bases and J by 3 bases; unmatched bases: 3. The germline V gene has CDR1 SEHNR and CDR2 FQNEAQ (reference sequence). This CDR3 has 16 residues.

The genes are TRBV7-2 and TRBJ1-2; 7 nucleotides line up with TRBD1. Germline values: CDR1 SGHTA, CDR2 FQGNSA. The CDR3 covers 16 residues. Trimming took 5 bases from V and 0 from J; bases not matched to a gene: 9. The CDR3 region has the DNA TGTGCCAGCAGCCCGTACGACAGGGAAGCTAACTATGGCTACACCTTC. This sequence encodes CASSPYDREANYGYTF.

This clonotype was observed many times. The rearrangement uses TRBV27 and TRBJ1-1, with D unresolved. In germline, CDR1 is MNHEY, CDR2 SMNVEV (reference sequence). V gave up 7 bases and J gave up 1 base, with 10 bases separating them. This CDR3 has 13 residues. CDR3 in DNA: TGTGCCAGCATTCTGGCGGGGAACACTGAAGCTTTCTTT. Translation gives CASILAGNTEAFF.

This clonotype came up a few times. This sequence joins TRBV3-1 and TRBJ2-7; 10 positions match TRBD2. V shed 1 base, J shed 6 bases, and the junction held 12 bases outside the gene matches. Germline values: CDR1 LGHDT, CDR2 YNNKEL (reference sequence). The CDR3 totals 17 residues. In DNA form, the CDR3 reads TGTGCCAGCAGCCAAGTGGCTTTCGGGCTAGCGGGAGTCGAGCAGTACTTC. Residues: CASSQVAFGLAGVEQYF.

V usage is TRBV7-8 and J usage is TRBJ2-7, with D possibly TRBD1 on 5 matching bases. The CDR3 totals 15 residues. Germline CDR1 and CDR2: SGHVS and FQNEAQ. V was shortened by 5 bases and J by 0 bases, with 14 bases between the two germline ends. The CDR3 is CASSHPGSLSYEQYF. CDR3 DNA: TGTGCCAGCAGCCATCCAGGGTCCCTCTCCTACGAGCAGTACTTC. Together with reference TRBV7-8 and TRBJ2-7, the CDR3 gives the full variable domain: GAGVSQSPRYKVAKRGQDVALRCDPISGHVSLFWYQQALGQGPEFLTYFQNEAQLDKSGLPSDRFFAERPEGSVSTLKIQRTQQEDSAVYLCASSHPGSLSYEQYFGPGTRLTVT.

The chain couples TRBV13 to TRBJ1-6; TRBD1 agrees at 10 bases. J gave up 6 bases and V 5 bases, and 4 bases lay outside the gene matches. CDR1 and CDR2 from the germline V gene are PRHDT and FYEKMQ (reference sequence). The CDR3 consists of 15 residues. CDR3 region: CASSLGDRGNSPLHF. DNA for the CDR3: TGTGCCAGCAGCCTCGGGGACAGGGGTAATTCACCCCTCCACTTT.

The chain uses TRBV7-9 and TRBJ2-5; TRBD2 aligns across 8 bases. V lost 1 base to trimming and J lost 2 bases; unmatched junction nucleotides: 12. In germline, CDR1 is SEHNR, CDR2 FQNEAQ (reference sequence). CDR3 length equals 18 residues. The CDR3: CASSLEGGREGIQETQYF. CDR3 bases: TGTGCCAGCAGCTTAGAGGGTGGACGGGAGGGCATTCAAGAGACCCAGTACTTC. The full variable domain, completed using reference TRBV7-9 and TRBJ2-5, is DTGVSQNPRHKITKRGQNVTFRCDPISEHNRLYWYRQTLGQGPEFLTYFQNEAQLEKSRLLSDRFSAERPKGSFSTLEIQRTEQGDSAMYLCASSLEGGREGIQETQYFGPGTRLLVL.

A few counts support this clonotype. CDR3 in amino acids: CASSLALGREAFF. The CDR3 coding sequence is TGTGCCAGCAGCTTGGCTCTGGGACGGGAAGCTTTCTTT. J is TRBJ1-1 and V is TRBV7-2; weak D call: TRBD1 (5 bases). Germline V gene sequence: CDR1 SGHTA, CDR2 FQGNSA. Trimming removed 3 bases from V and 8 bases from J, with 13 bases in between. This CDR3 has 13 residues.

The V call is TRBV7-8, the J call TRBJ2-2; D unclear. V lost 3 bases and J lost 0, with 8 bases in between. The CDR3 covers 15 residues. CDR1 and CDR2 (germline): SGHVS, FQNEAQ. CDR3 in DNA: TGTGCCAGCAGCTTTACGACTTCGAACACCGGGGAGCTGTTTTTT. This codes for CASSFTTSNTGELFF.

This clonotype showed up many times. The rearrangement links TRBV7-2 to TRBJ1-5, with a weak D call TRBD1 (5 bases). CDR3 length: 16 residues. Between the trimmed V and J ends, which lost 5 bases and 2 bases, there was a span of 16 bases. Germline assignment: CDR1 SGHTA and CDR2 FQGNSA. CDR3 nucleotide sequence: TGTGCCAGCAGCCCCCCGGGAGCGGGGGGCAATCAGCCCCAGCATTTT. It encodes CASSPPGAGGNQPQHF.

This chain links TRBV6-5 with TRBJ2-1; D might be TRBD1 or TRBD2, each matching 5 bases. The germline V gene encodes CDR1 MNHEY and CDR2 SVGAGI. Trimming left V 6 bases short and J 4 bases short, with 19 bases between. The length of the CDR3 is 16 residues. This CDR3 is CASSLYGPGAYNEQFF. DNA for the CDR3: TGTGCCAGCAGCCTCTATGGACCCGGGGCATACAATGAGCAGTTCTTC.

The chain employs TRBV29-1 and TRBJ1-2; 8 bases agree with TRBD1. In germline, CDR1 is SQVTM, CDR2 ANQGSEA. J gave up 6 bases and V 1 base, and 7 bases lay outside the gene matches. The CDR3 spans 14 residues. DNA of the CDR3: TGCAGCGTTGAAGGGCAGGGGGCGTTCGATGGCTACACCTTC. Its protein is CSVEGQGAFDGYTF.

The chain combines TRBV20-1 with TRBJ2-7, with D tentatively TRBD2 (7 bases). Trimming cost V 1 base and J 4 bases, with 23 bases left between them. Germline V gene lookup returns CDR1 DFQATT and CDR2 SNEGSKA (reference sequence). The CDR3 covers 17 residues. The DNA of the CDR3 is TGCAGTGCTAGAGGTGGGGGGGCCCCCCACTCCACATACGAGCAGTACTTC. The encoded protein is CSARGGGAPHSTYEQYF.

The genes are TRBV12-3 or TRBV12-4 and TRBJ2-1, with a possible D match to TRBD2 (6 bases). V was cut by 6 bases and J by 9 bases, with 12 bases left in between. The CDR3 runs 12 residues. CDR3 region: CASSSGGAEQFF. The CDR3, as DNA: TGTGCCAGCAGCTCAGGCGGGGCTGAGCAGTTCTTC.

By sample share, this clonotype is large (0.1 to 1%). The chain is built from TRBV7-8 and TRBJ2-7, with D maybe TRBD1 (6 bases). Trimming left V 3 bases short and J 5 bases short, with 14 bases between. The CDR3 is 14 amino acids. Germline values: CDR1 SGHVS, CDR2 FQNEAQ. CDR3 sequence reads: CASSFDRPGDEQYF. Written as DNA, the CDR3 is TGTGCCAGCAGCTTCGACAGGCCCGGGGACGAGCAGTACTTC.

The sample holds many counts of this clonotype. The chain employs TRBV4-2 and TRBJ1-2; D uncertain. The CDR3 extends over 16 amino acids. Germline CDR1 is LGHNA and CDR2 is YNFKEQ. Deletions cut 1 base from V and 4 bases from J, with 16 bases between. The DNA for the CDR3 is TGTGCCAGCAGCCAAGGGGCCCCGGGTGAGAGCTATGGCTACACCTTC. Translated: CASSQGAPGESYGYTF.